This TCR beta chain was sequenced in a study of glioma-infiltrating T cells after dendritic cell vaccination. Some clones are missing from TCRdb's copy, which holds only in-frame ones; the method was immunoSEQ multiplex PCR. The profile shows tens of thousands of clones, around 90% of them singletons. Trimming at V came to 6 bases and at J to 3 bases, leaving 8 bases not matched to a gene. Germline loops: CDR1 MDHEN, CDR2 SYDVKM. The CDR3 consists of 14 residues. This sequence originates from a human donor with glioblastoma. The sequences come from blood, collected before dendritic cell vaccination. The V and J genes are TRBV28 and TRBJ2-7; 7 bases agree with TRBD2. The CDR3 DNA reads as TGTGCCAGCAGCTTGGCGGGAGCGAACTACGAGCAGTACTTC. Translating gives CASSLAGANYEQYF.